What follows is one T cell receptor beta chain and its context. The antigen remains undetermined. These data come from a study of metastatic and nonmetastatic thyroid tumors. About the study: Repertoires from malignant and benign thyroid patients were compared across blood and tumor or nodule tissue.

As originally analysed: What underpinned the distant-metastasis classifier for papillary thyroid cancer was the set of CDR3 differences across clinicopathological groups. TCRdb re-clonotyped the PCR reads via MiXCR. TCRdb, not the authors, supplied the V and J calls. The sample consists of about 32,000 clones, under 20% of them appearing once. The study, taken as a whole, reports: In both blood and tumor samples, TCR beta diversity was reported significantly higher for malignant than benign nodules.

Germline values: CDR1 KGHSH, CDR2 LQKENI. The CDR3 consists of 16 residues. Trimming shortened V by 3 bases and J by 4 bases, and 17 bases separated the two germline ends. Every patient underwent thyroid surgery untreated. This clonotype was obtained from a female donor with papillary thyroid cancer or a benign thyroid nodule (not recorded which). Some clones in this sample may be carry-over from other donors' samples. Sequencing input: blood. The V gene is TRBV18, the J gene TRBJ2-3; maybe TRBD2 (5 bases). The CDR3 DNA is TGTGCCAGCTCACCGTCCAACGTGGAGGCAGCAGATACGCAGTATTTT. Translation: CASSPSNVEAADTQYF.